The 18 T cell receptor beta chains below were found in one sample sequenced in a study of T-cell memory formation after mild COVID-19. TCRdb fed the 5' RACE reads into MiXCR, producing one record per CDR3 protein. This table holds hundreds of thousands of distinct CDR3 sequences, approximately 25% found once. Sequences were obtained from PBMCs or a T cell subset sorted from them (not recorded which). The receptor source for this set is an adult woman who had mild COVID-19 (a few samples of this study predate the infection). Cell type and time point are not known.

The chain employs TRBV6-2 or TRBV6-3 and TRBJ2-1, with 15 bases aligning to TRBD2. The germline gives CDR1 MNHEY, CDR2 SVGEGT. After removal of 6 bases from V and 5 bases from J, the junction contained 5 bases not matched to a gene. This CDR3 comprises 16 residues. CDR3 amino acids: CASRPGTSGRHNEQFF. The CDR3 DNA is TGTGCCAGCAGACCCGGGACTAGCGGGAGGCACAATGAGCAGTTCTTC.

The V and J genes are TRBV3-1 and TRBJ1-1; 9 bases line up with TRBD1. The CDR3 has 15 residues. Trimming cost V 4 bases and J 5 bases; bases outside gene matches: 8. Germline V CDR1 and CDR2: LGHDT, YNNKEL (reference sequence). Here the CDR3 DNA reads TGTGCCAGCAGCCGAGCCGGGACAGGGACGACTGAAGCTTTCTTT. It translates to CASSRAGTGTTEAFF.

This clonotype was counted a few times. The genes are TRBV7-7 and TRBJ2-1; possibly TRBD1 for D (6 bases). V was clipped by 1 base and J by 8 bases, with 18 bases between them. Germline lookup yields CDR1 SSHAT and CDR2 FNYEAQ (reference sequence). The CDR3 contains 16 residues. CDR3: CASSLGPSRTVDEQFF. In DNA, the CDR3 is TGTGCCAGCAGCTTAGGCCCCTCTCGGACAGTGGATGAGCAGTTCTTC.

This clonotype was seen a few times. CDR3 bases: TGTGCCAGCAGTTCCCTTGGGGGCGTAAAGGGAGATACTGAAGCTTTCTTT. Translating gives CASSSLGGVKGDTEAFF. The V call is TRBV12-3 or TRBV12-4, the J call TRBJ1-1, with TRBD1 as a possible D gene (6 bases). The CDR3 is made up of 17 amino acids. V was trimmed by 4 bases and J by 5 bases, leaving 23 bases between them.

The chain uses TRBV27 and TRBJ2-7; D tentatively reads TRBD1 or TRBD2 (5 bases each). V dropped 10 bases and J dropped 4 bases, with 11 bases sitting between them. This CDR3 has 11 residues. CDR1 and CDR2 from the germline V gene are MNHEY and SMNVEV (reference sequence). Here the CDR3 reads CATSWGYEQYF. The CDR3 DNA reads as TGTGCCACCAGCTGGGGGTACGAGCAGTACTTC.

There are many counts of this clonotype. The rearrangement joins TRBV24-1 to TRBJ2-3, with D perhaps TRBD2 (6 bases). The CDR3 is 16 amino acids. Deletions cut 4 bases from V and 2 bases from J, with 15 bases between. The germline V gene encodes CDR1 KGHDR and CDR2 SFDVKD. CDR3 amino acids: CATSDPGTSFTDTQYF. DNA of the CDR3: TGTGCCACCAGTGACCCTGGGACTTCTTTCACAGATACGCAGTATTTT.

The rearrangement uses TRBV2 and TRBJ1-1; D gene unclear. This CDR3 comprises 16 residues. V was shortened by 3 bases and J by 1 base, with 15 bases between the two germline ends. The V gene's germline CDR1 is SNHLY and CDR2 FYNNEI. CDR3 sequence (DNA): TGTGCCAGCAGTGATGGGTCCTCAAACTGGAACACTGAAGCTTTCTTT. The encoded protein is CASSDGSSNWNTEAFF.

This clonotype was detected only a few times. The chain couples TRBV12-3 or TRBV12-4 to TRBJ2-2, with D tentatively TRBD2 (5 bases). Between the trimmed V and J ends, which lost 6 bases and 8 bases, there was a span of 10 bases. The CDR3 covers 12 residues. The CDR3 DNA reads TGTGCCAGCAGCCCAGTAGCGGGGGAGCTGTTTTTT. Protein product: CASSPVAGELFF.

The chain combines TRBV5-1 with TRBJ1-1; tentative D call: TRBD1 (6 bases). Germline CDR1 reads SGHRS; CDR2 reads YFSETQ. The CDR3 is made up of 13 amino acids. Trimming removed 4 bases from V and 4 bases from J, with 11 bases in between. The CDR3 loop reads CASSTVRGTEAFF. The CDR3 DNA follows: TGCGCCAGCAGCACCGTCAGGGGCACTGAAGCTTTCTTT.

The chain couples TRBV20-1 to TRBJ1-3; D is possibly TRBD1 (6 bases). The germline gives CDR1 DFQATT, CDR2 SNEGSKA (reference sequence). The CDR3 contains 15 residues. The V gene lost 0 bases and the J gene lost 0 bases, with 9 bases spanning the gap. The CDR3 sequence is CSARDTGTSGNTIYF. The DNA for the CDR3 is TGCAGTGCTAGAGACACAGGGACCTCTGGAAACACCATATATTTT.

The V call is TRBV19, the J call TRBJ1-2; D ambiguous. Trimming shortened V by 4 bases and J by 4 bases, and 10 bases separated the two germline ends. CDR1 LNHDA and CDR2 SQIVND come from the germline V gene (reference sequence). This CDR3 comprises 13 residues. The CDR3 is CASSKEGSYGYTF. The CDR3 DNA reads as TGTGCCAGTAGTAAGGAGGGATCCTATGGCTACACCTTC. Full variable domain (outside the CDR3, taken from reference TRBV19 and TRBJ1-2): DGGITQSPKYLFRKEGQNVTLSCEQNLNHDAMYWYRQDPGQGLRLIYYSQIVNDFQKGDIAEGYSVSREKKESFPLTVTSAQKNPTAFYLCASSKEGSYGYTFGSGTRLTVV.

This clonotype appeared a few times. The chain links TRBV5-5 to TRBJ2-1; D call uncertain. V was trimmed by 3 bases and J by 6 bases, leaving 13 bases between them. Germline lookup yields CDR1 SGHKS and CDR2 YYEKEE (reference sequence). The CDR3 is 14 amino acids. This CDR3 reads CASSSVPGPNEQFF. CDR3 coding DNA: TGTGCCAGCAGCTCAGTTCCAGGTCCCAATGAGCAGTTCTTC.

The chain links TRBV7-8 to TRBJ1-3; D remains ambiguous. This CDR3 contains 16 residues. The germline gives CDR1 SGHVS, CDR2 FQNEAQ. The V end lost 0 bases, the J end lost 4 bases, and 13 bases lay between the germline ends. This CDR3 is CASSLARRARGNTIYF. As DNA, the CDR3 is TGTGCCAGCAGCTTAGCGCGGAGGGCGCGGGGAAACACCATATATTTT.

This clonotype has more than one count but fewer than ten. The chain couples TRBV6-7 to TRBJ2-1, with 8 nucleotides matching TRBD2. TRBV6-7 is an open reading frame, and its role is uncertain. With 2 bases clipped from V and 10 bases from J, the junction kept 10 bases outside the gene matches. This CDR3 is 15 amino acids long. CDR3 bases: TGTGCCAGCAGTTACAATCCAGCGGGAGCTAAGGAGCAGTTCTTC. Amino acids: CASSYNPAGAKEQFF.

J is TRBJ2-7 and V is TRBV19; 7 nucleotides match TRBD1. The trim removed 3 bases at V and 2 bases at J, leaving 4 bases unmatched. Germline lookup yields CDR1 LNHDA and CDR2 SQIVND (reference sequence). The CDR3 has 14 residues. The CDR3 spells CASSIQTGPYEQYF. In nucleotides, the CDR3 is TGTGCCAGTAGTATTCAGACAGGGCCCTACGAGCAGTACTTC.

This clonotype was picked up a small number of times. This rearrangement joins TRBV5-1 to TRBJ2-1; D is possibly TRBD1 (7 bases). The length of the CDR3 is 16 residues. Germline CDR1 reads SGHRS; CDR2 reads YFSETQ. The V and J ends lost 0 bases and 6 bases respectively, with 16 bases between them. This CDR3 reads CASSLARQGGGNEQFF. In DNA, the CDR3 is TGCGCCAGCAGCTTGGCCCGTCAGGGGGGAGGCAATGAGCAGTTCTTC.

The chain carries TRBV5-1 and TRBJ2-3, with TRBD1 matching 9 bases. Germline trimming cut 4 bases from V and 1 base from J; bases unmatched to any gene: 4. The length of the CDR3 is 15 residues. Germline assignment: CDR1 SGHRS and CDR2 YFSETQ. The CDR3 region is CASSEGQGGTDTQYF. CDR3 nucleotide sequence: TGCGCCAGCAGCGAGGGACAGGGAGGCACAGATACGCAGTATTTT.

The chain is built from TRBV27 and TRBJ2-7; D possibly corresponds to TRBD1 (5 bases). Germline lookup yields CDR1 MNHEY and CDR2 SMNVEV (reference sequence). The CDR3 sequence is 13 residues long. V gave up 5 bases and J gave up 3 bases, with 11 bases separating them. The chain's CDR3 is CASSPGHRYEQYF. Here the CDR3 DNA reads TGTGCCAGCAGTCCCGGACACCGCTACGAGCAGTACTTC.